This TCR beta chain was identified during a study of cytomegalovirus exposure and HLA in healthy donors. Between the trimmed V and J ends, which lost 2 bases and 0 bases, there was a span of 10 bases. CDR1 and CDR2 (germline): SGHRS, YFSETQ. The CDR3 runs to 15 residues. Primers for the PCR totalled 60 Vbeta and 13 Jbeta. TCRdb's copy holds only in-frame clones and misses some; the assay was immunoSEQ multiplex PCR. The profile shows about 140,000 clones, over 65% of them singletons. The TCR comes from a woman in her 30s in good health and CMV-seronegative. Sample: PBMCs. The chain employs TRBV5-1 and TRBJ2-3; weak D call: TRBD2 (5 bases). The CDR3 DNA is TGCGCCAGCAGCTTTAATAGCGTTAGCACAGATACGCAGTATTTT. Residues: CASSFNSVSTDTQYF.